This T cell receptor beta chain was sequenced during a study of blood T cells in healthy people across ages. The length of the CDR3 is 10 residues. Germline values: CDR1 DFQATT, CDR2 SNEGSKA (reference sequence). Trimming took off 5 bases at V and 8 bases at J, with 9 bases between the two ends. Points on this clonotype: No antigen is known for it.

With a J-beta primer mix and a sample-barcoded 5' primer, a second PCR ran roughly 6 to 12 cycles. TCRdb reprocessed the 5' RACE reads via MiXCR and lists one record per CDR3 protein. The repertoire consists of roughly 1.9 million distinct CDR3 sequences, with 39% occurring once and the leading ten covering under 30%. Study-level points and caveats: Getting older went along with TCR beta diversity per million T cells dropping roughly linearly.

Total RNA, at least 5.5 micrograms per sample, came from PBMCs. The sample taken for sequencing was blood. This sequence was found in a human donor in good health. The chain combines TRBV20-1 with TRBJ1-2, with a possible D match to TRBD1 (6 bases). The CDR3, as DNA: TGCAGTGCTCACAGGGACGGCTACACCTTC. Translated, it gives CSAHRDGYTF.